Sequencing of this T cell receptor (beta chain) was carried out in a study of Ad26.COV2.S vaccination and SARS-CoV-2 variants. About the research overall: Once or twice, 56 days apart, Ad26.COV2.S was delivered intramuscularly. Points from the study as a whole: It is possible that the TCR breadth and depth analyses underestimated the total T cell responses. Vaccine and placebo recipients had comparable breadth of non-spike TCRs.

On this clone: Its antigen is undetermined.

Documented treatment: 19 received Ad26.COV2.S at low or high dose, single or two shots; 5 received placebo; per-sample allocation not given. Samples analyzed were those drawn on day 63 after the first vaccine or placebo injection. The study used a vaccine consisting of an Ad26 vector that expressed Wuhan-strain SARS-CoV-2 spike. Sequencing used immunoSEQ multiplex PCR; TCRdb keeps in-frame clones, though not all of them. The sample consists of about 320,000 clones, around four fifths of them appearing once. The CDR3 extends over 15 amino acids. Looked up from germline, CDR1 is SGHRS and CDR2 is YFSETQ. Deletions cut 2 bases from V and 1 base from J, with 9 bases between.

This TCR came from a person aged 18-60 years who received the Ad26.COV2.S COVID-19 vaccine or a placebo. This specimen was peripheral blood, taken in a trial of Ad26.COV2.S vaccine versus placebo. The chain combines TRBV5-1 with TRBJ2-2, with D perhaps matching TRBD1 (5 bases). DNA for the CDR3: TGCGCCAGCAGCTTTGGGGCCCTGAACACCGGGGAGCTGTTTTTT. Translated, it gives CASSFGALNTGELFF.